These 8 T cell receptor beta chains originate from one sample sequenced in a study of T cell changes during pregnancy in multiple sclerosis. Repertoires were generated with immunoSEQ multiplex PCR, while TCRdb's copy carries only in-frame clones and drops some. In the table there are about 59,000 clones, 93% of which are singletons. The sequencing used CD8+ T cells from peripheral blood mononuclear cells, collected in the third trimester of pregnancy. Receptors originate from a female donor with multiple sclerosis, enrolled in a pregnancy study.

This clone was found once. CDR3 DNA sequence: TGTGCCAGCAGCACCGACTACTATAATGAGCAGTTCTTC. Translated, it gives CASSTDYYNEQFF. The genes are TRBV7-9 and TRBJ2-1, with TRBD2 as a possible D gene (5 bases). V was shortened by 5 bases and J by 7 bases, with 12 bases between the two germline ends. The CDR3 extends over 13 amino acids. The V gene's germline CDR1 is SEHNR and CDR2 FQNEAQ (reference sequence). The entire variable domain, with the rest obtained from reference TRBV7-9 and TRBJ2-1, is as follows: DTGVSQNPRHKITKRGQNVTFRCDPISEHNRLYWYRQTLGQGPEFLTYFQNEAQLEKSRLLSDRFSAERPKGSFSTLEIQRTEQGDSAMYLCASSTDYYNEQFFGPGTRLTVL.

The chain is built from TRBV27 and TRBJ2-1, with D possibly being TRBD1 (5 bases). CDR3 length equals 16 residues. Looked up from germline, CDR1 is MNHEY and CDR2 is SMNVEV (reference sequence). V lost 2 bases and J 4 bases, leaving 15 bases between the germline ends. The CDR3 DNA reads as TGTGCCAGCAGTTTAGGGCAGGGATTAGTTTACAATGAGCAGTTCTTC. Translated: CASSLGQGLVYNEQFF.

The V gene is TRBV2, the J gene TRBJ2-7; D perhaps matches TRBD2 (6 bases). Germline values: CDR1 SNHLY, CDR2 FYNNEI. There are 14 residues in the CDR3. The germline V and J ends were trimmed by 8 bases and 0 bases, with 14 bases remaining between them. The DNA of the CDR3 is TGTGCCAGCTCTGGACTAAAAATCTCCTACGAGCAGTACTTC. This gives the protein CASSGLKISYEQYF.

J is TRBJ2-7 and V is TRBV4-3; tentative D call: TRBD1 (6 bases). The V gene's germline CDR1 is LGHNA and CDR2 YSLEER. V shed 0 bases and J shed 4 bases, with 13 bases lying between them. This CDR3 is built from 15 residues. CDR3: CASSQEWDKLYEQYF. For the CDR3, the DNA is TGCGCCAGCAGCCAAGAATGGGACAAACTATACGAGCAGTACTTC.

The rearrangement uses TRBV19 and TRBJ2-1; 9 nucleotides agree with TRBD2. Germline CDR1 is LNHDA and CDR2 is SQIVND (reference sequence). The CDR3 sequence is 17 residues long. Trimming at V came to 7 bases and at J to 2 bases, leaving 12 bases not matched to a gene. The CDR3: CASTGGASGKAYNEQFF. The CDR3 nucleotides are TGTGCCAGTACGGGGGGGGCTAGCGGGAAGGCCTACAATGAGCAGTTCTTC.

The gene calls are TRBV9 and TRBJ2-7; the D gene is possibly TRBD1 (5 bases). The CDR3 sequence is 14 residues long. Germline V lookup: CDR1 SGDLS, CDR2 YYNGEE. V lost 2 bases and J lost 3, with 12 bases in between. The CDR3 nucleotides are TGTGCCAGCAGCGTGAAGACAGAGATCTACGAGCAGTACTTC. Its protein is CASSVKTEIYEQYF.

The chain is built from TRBV9 and TRBJ1-5, with 9 bases identical to TRBD1. V shed 3 bases, J shed 2 bases, and the junction held 9 bases outside the gene matches. Looked up from germline, CDR1 is SGDLS and CDR2 is YYNGEE. This CDR3 is built from 17 residues. The CDR3 DNA is TGTGCCAGCAGCGAGGGGACAGGGACCTCTGGCAATCAGCCCCAGCATTTT. Encoded protein: CASSEGTGTSGNQPQHF.

V usage is TRBV5-4 and J usage is TRBJ2-7; TRBD2 matches 10 bases. This CDR3 comprises 12 residues. Germline loops: CDR1 SGHNT, CDR2 YYREEE (reference sequence). Unmatched junction bases numbered 6, after V lost 9 bases and J lost 6 bases. DNA of the CDR3: TGTGCCATGGGGCCTAGCGGGGGCGAGCAGTACTTC. Translating it yields CAMGPSGGEQYF.